A selection of T cell receptor beta chains follows, all from one sample in a study of blood T cells in healthy people across ages. One entry per CDR3 protein, called by TCRdb with MiXCR from the 5' RACE reads. The repertoire includes more than 550,000 distinct CDR3 sequences, 22% of them detected once, and 22% sits in the top ten. The sample consisted of blood. The receptor set was obtained from a man between 65 and 79 years old in good health. Each CDR3 is given with its conserved first and last residue. D genes are given only for firm matches. Clone size is given for some rows only: seen once, a few or many times, or a class if the clone is expanded.

d_call: NA; v_call: TRBV21-1; clone_size: NA; j_call: TRBJ2-1; cdr3_aa: CAGSKTSGVINEQFF; cdr3_nt: TGTGCCGGCAGCAAAACTAGCGGGGTGATCAATGAGCAGTTCTTC
d_call: NA; v_call: TRBV12-3/TRBV12-4; clone_size: NA; j_call: TRBJ2-3; cdr3_aa: CASSVILGAEYF; cdr3_nt: TGTGCCAGCAGTGTAATATTAGGTGCGGAGTATTTT
d_call: TRBD1; v_call: TRBV29-1; clone_size: few; j_call: TRBJ1-5; cdr3_aa: CSVRQGRDQPQHF; cdr3_nt: TGCAGCGTACGACAGGGACGAGATCAGCCCCAGCATTTT
d_call: NA; v_call: TRBV28; clone_size: few; j_call: TRBJ2-5; cdr3_aa: CASSILGERETQYF; cdr3_nt: NA
d_call: NA; v_call: TRBV11-2; clone_size: NA; j_call: TRBJ2-5; cdr3_aa: CASSRQMKETQCF; cdr3_nt: TGTGCCAGCAGCAGACAGATGAAAGAGACCCAGTGCTTC
d_call: TRBD1; v_call: TRBV7-9; clone_size: NA; j_call: TRBJ1-4; cdr3_aa: CASSDRGRHEKLFF; cdr3_nt: TGTGCCAGCAGCGACAGGGGGCGTCATGAAAAACTGTTTTTT
d_call: NA; v_call: TRBV20-1; clone_size: NA; j_call: TRBJ1-2; cdr3_aa: CSVLRVYPYGYTF; cdr3_nt: TGCAGTGTCCTCAGGGTATATCCCTATGGCTACACCTTC
d_call: NA; v_call: TRBV11-2; clone_size: few; j_call: TRBJ2-1; cdr3_aa: CASSQDRQIYNEQFF; cdr3_nt: TGTGCCAGCAGCCAAGACAGACAAATCTACAATGAGCAGTTCTTC
d_call: NA; v_call: TRBV5-6; clone_size: NA; j_call: TRBJ1-4; cdr3_aa: CASSKYRALNEKLFF; cdr3_nt: TGTGCCAGCAGCAAATACCGGGCCCTAAATGAAAAACTGTTTTTT
d_call: TRBD1; v_call: TRBV25-1; clone_size: few; j_call: TRBJ1-2; cdr3_aa: CASSEWGQGAYGYTF; cdr3_nt: TGTGCCAGCAGTGAATGGGGACAGGGGGCATATGGCTACACCTTC
d_call: TRBD1; v_call: TRBV7-8; clone_size: NA; j_call: TRBJ2-7; cdr3_aa: CASSPRTGGIHEQYF; cdr3_nt: TGTGCCAGCAGCCCCAGGACAGGGGGGATCCACGAGCAGTACTTC
d_call: TRBD1; v_call: TRBV4-2; clone_size: NA; j_call: TRBJ1-5; cdr3_aa: CASSRTTGQRQPQHF; cdr3_nt: TGTGCCAGCAGCCGGACGACAGGGCAGAGACAGCCCCAGCATTTT
d_call: TRBD1; v_call: TRBV12-3/TRBV12-4; clone_size: few; j_call: TRBJ1-1; cdr3_aa: CASTPGTGLMNTEAFF; cdr3_nt: TGTGCCAGCACTCCCGGGACAGGGCTCATGAACACTGAAGCTTTCTTT
d_call: NA; v_call: TRBV28; clone_size: NA; j_call: TRBJ2-3; cdr3_aa: CATYVWGVTDTQYF; cdr3_nt: TGTGCCACCTACGTTTGGGGTGTCACAGATACGCAGTATTTT
d_call: TRBD2; v_call: TRBV5-1; clone_size: NA; j_call: TRBJ2-2; cdr3_aa: CASSGPRGGSETGELFF; cdr3_nt: TGCGCCAGCAGCGGACCGAGGGGCGGGAGCGAAACCGGGGAGCTGTTTTTT
d_call: NA; v_call: TRBV20-1; clone_size: NA; j_call: TRBJ2-3; cdr3_aa: CSAREVLLDTDTQYF; cdr3_nt: TGCAGTGCTAGAGAGGTACTACTGGACACAGATACGCAGTATTTT
d_call: TRBD1; v_call: TRBV27; clone_size: few; j_call: TRBJ2-3; cdr3_aa: CASRRQGAGDTQYF; cdr3_nt: TGTGCCAGCAGAAGACAGGGGGCGGGAGATACGCAGTATTTT
d_call: NA; v_call: TRBV18; clone_size: NA; j_call: TRBJ1-4; cdr3_aa: CASSQGGGAKREKLFF; cdr3_nt: TGTGCCAGCTCCCAAGGAGGCGGGGCCAAAAGGGAAAAACTGTTTTTT
d_call: TRBD1; v_call: TRBV11-2; clone_size: NA; j_call: TRBJ2-5; cdr3_aa: CASSPRGTGGLFGETQYF; cdr3_nt: TGTGCCAGCAGCCCCAGAGGGACAGGGGGTCTATTTGGAGAGACCCAGTACTTC
d_call: NA; v_call: TRBV12-3/TRBV12-4; clone_size: NA; j_call: TRBJ2-3; cdr3_aa: CASNLHGGPDTQYF; cdr3_nt: TGTGCCAGCAATCTCCACGGGGGGCCTGATACGCAGTATTTT
d_call: NA; v_call: TRBV5-6; clone_size: few; j_call: TRBJ1-1; cdr3_aa: CASNSLGISMNTEAFF; cdr3_nt: TGTGCCAGCAACAGCTTAGGGATCAGTATGAACACTGAAGCTTTCTTT
d_call: TRBD1; v_call: TRBV10-3; clone_size: NA; j_call: TRBJ1-4; cdr3_aa: CATNPGQDNVKLFF; cdr3_nt: TGTGCCACCAACCCGGGACAGGATAATGTAAAACTGTTTTTT